These 6 T cell receptor beta chains originate from one sample sequenced in a study of blood T cell repertoires in COVID-19. Libraries were prepared by immunoSEQ multiplex PCR; TCRdb keeps only in-frame clonotypes and omits some of them. This table holds about 100,000 clones, more than 70% found once. Sequenced sample: peripheral blood. These receptors were collected from a middle-aged man with active or convalescent COVID-19.

This chain joins TRBV6-2 or TRBV6-3 and TRBJ2-7, with TRBD1 matching over 10 bases. Germline V gives CDR1 MNHEY, CDR2 SVGEGT. The V segment lost 0 bases and the J segment 3 bases; nucleotides outside the gene matches: 2. The CDR3 runs to 15 residues. CDR3 amino acids: CASSYSRTGGYEQYF. The CDR3 nucleotides read TGTGCCAGCAGTTACTCACGGACAGGGGGCTACGAGCAGTACTTC.

The rearrangement uses TRBV9 and TRBJ2-1, with 9 bases identical to TRBD1. Germline V gene sequence: CDR1 SGDLS, CDR2 YYNGEE. After removal of 0 bases from V and 9 bases from J, the junction contained 13 bases not matched to a gene. The CDR3 totals 17 residues. The CDR3 DNA is TGTGCCAGCAGCGTAGTAAGTGTTGGACAGGGGTATGGTGAGCAGTTCTTC. Translating gives CASSVVSVGQGYGEQFF.

The chain carries TRBV3-1 (or the pseudogene TRBV3-2) and TRBJ2-1; D gene unclear. Trimming pared 10 bases from V and 8 bases from J, leaving 12 bases between. The CDR3 has 11 residues. The germline CDR1 and CDR2 sequences are LGHDT and YNNKEL (reference sequence). The CDR3 sequence is CATRSRYEQFF. CDR3 DNA: TGTGCCACGAGAAGTCGGTATGAGCAGTTCTTC.

The V call is TRBV5-1, the J call TRBJ2-7; D is ambiguous. Germline CDR1 SGHRS, CDR2 YFSETQ. The CDR3 runs to 12 residues. V was shortened by 5 bases and J by 0 bases, with 6 bases between the two germline ends. This CDR3 reads CASSSLSYEQYF. CDR3 nucleotide sequence: TGCGCCAGCAGTTCCCTCTCCTACGAGCAGTACTTC. The whole variable domain, remainder taken from reference TRBV5-1 and TRBJ2-7, is KAGVTQTPRYLIKTRGQQVTLSCSPISGHRSVSWYQQTPGQGLQFLFEYFSETQRNKGNFPGRFSGRQFSNSRSEMNVSTLELGDSALYLCASSSLSYEQYFGPGTRLTVT.

This clone has more than one count but fewer than ten. CDR3 sequence: CASSYPQEYGSRGYTF. In DNA form, the CDR3 reads TGTGCCAGCAGTTACCCACAGGAATATGGATCTAGAGGCTACACCTTC. This rearrangement joins TRBV28 to TRBJ1-2, with D possibly being TRBD1 (5 bases). CDR1 is MDHEN and CDR2 is SYDVKM in the germline V gene. This CDR3 has 16 amino acids. V lost 4 bases and J lost 8, with 23 bases in between.

This clone was counted a few times. The chain joins TRBV19 to TRBJ1-1, with D hard to call. Germline-derived CDR1 and CDR2 are LNHDA and SQIVND (reference sequence). CDR3 length: 14 residues. Trimming shortened V by 5 bases and J by 0 bases, and 10 bases separated the two germline ends. CDR3 loop: CASSARGMNTEAFF. Written as DNA, the CDR3 is TGTGCCAGTAGTGCCCGTGGCATGAACACTGAAGCTTTCTTT.